This T cell receptor beta chain was documented in a study of CD8+ T cells in alopecia areata. About the study: Each day, treated patients took oral tofacitinib twice, at 5 to 10 mg per dose. Study-level points and caveats: Whereas mice showed it more clearly, TCR sharing across patients was murkier, possibly because of HLA. Sequence data from scalp samples additionally include resident alphabeta T cells of normal skin. The study found that many expanded lesional clones persisted in scalp and blood during tofacitinib.

Noted treatment: oral pan-JAK inhibitor, 5-10 mg twice daily. Lesional scalp punch biopsies and peripheral blood came from alopecia areata patients. V dropped 3 bases and J dropped 2 bases, with 10 bases sitting between them. The germline gives CDR1 GTSNPN, CDR2 SVGIG (reference sequence). The CDR3 runs to 13 residues. Worth noting for this clone: What it binds is not known.

Reverse transcribed after extraction, RNA yielded cDNA as the sequencing template. Generated by immunoSEQ multiplex PCR, the TCRdb table keeps only in-frame clones and is missing some. The sample lists a few thousand clones, 71% occurring once. Here the sequenced sample was skin, taken at week 24, from a patient treated with tofacitinib. The chain is built from TRBV30 and TRBJ2-5; D remains ambiguous. This receptor was obtained from a human donor with alopecia areata. The CDR3 DNA follows: TGTGCCTGGAGCGGCTCCCTTCAAGAGACCCAGTACTTC. Its translation: CAWSGSLQETQYF.